A selection of T cell receptor beta chains follows, all from one sample in a study of graft-versus-host responses after intestinal transplantation. Sequenced by immunoSEQ multiplex PCR; TCRdb stores in-frame clones only, minus some. The sample consists of about 25,000 clones, approximately 95% of them appearing once. The sequenced sample was PBMCs, obtained 18 days after transplant. The source is a human patient who received an intestinal transplant, so some T cells may come from the graft donor. Both conserved end residues are part of each CDR3. The D gene is left open where the match is weak. Only part of the rows carry a size: once, few, many, or a class if the clone is expanded.

j_call clone_size cdr3_length d_call v_call cdr3_aa cdr3_nt
TRBJ2-7 . 15 . TRBV4-1 CASSQDGGGGDEQYF TGCGCCAGCAGCCAAGATGGCGGGGGCGGCGACGAGCAGTACTTC
TRBJ2-7 . 12 . TRBV29-1 CSVVDRGGEQYF TGCAGCGTCGTTGACAGGGGAGGGGAGCAGTACTTC
TRBJ2-7 . 15 TRBD1 TRBV25-1 CASSESGQGAYEQYF TGTGCCAGCAGTGAATCGGGACAGGGTGCCTACGAGCAGTACTTC
TRBJ2-1 . 11 . TRBV2 CASSGYNEQFF TGTGCCAGCAGTGGGTACAATGAGCAGTTCTTC
TRBJ2-2 once 16 . TRBV11-2 CASSLGVFLYTGELFF TGTGCCAGCAGCTTAGGAGTTTTTTTGTACACCGGGGAGCTGTTTTTT
TRBJ2-3 . 16 TRBD2 TRBV5-1 CASSSRLAGDTDTQYF TGCGCCAGCAGCTCAAGACTAGCGGGGGACACAGATACGCAGTATTTT
TRBJ1-1 . 13 . TRBV19 CASSRWPNTEAFF TGTGCCAGTAGTCGGTGGCCGAACACTGAAGCTTTCTTT
TRBJ1-1 . 14 . TRBV2 CASSDSAGNTEAFF TGTGCCAGCAGTGATTCTGCGGGGAACACTGAAGCTTTCTTT
TRBJ2-2 . 13 . TRBV7-8 CASRETVVGELFF TGTGCCAGCAGGGAAACGGTGGTAGGGGAGCTGTTTTTT
TRBJ1-6 . 15 . TRBV19 CASSILGAGDSPLHF TGTGCCAGTAGTATTCTCGGTGCAGGAGATTCACCCCTCCACTTT
TRBJ2-3 . 13 . TRBV6-6 CASSYARVDTQYF TGTGCCAGCAGTTACGCCAGGGTGGATACGCAGTATTTT
TRBJ2-1 . 16 . TRBV19 CASSIGDRAPGNEQFF TGTGCCAGTAGTATAGGGGATAGAGCACCTGGCAATGAGCAGTTCTTC
TRBJ1-1 . 15 TRBD1 TRBV19 CASSNPGGGNTEAFF TGTGCCAGTAGTAATCCAGGGGGAGGCAACACTGAAGCTTTCTTT
TRBJ1-5 . 14 . TRBV7-2 CASSLEGGGQPQHF TGTGCCAGCAGCTTAGAAGGCGGAGGTCAGCCCCAGCATTTT
TRBJ2-3 . 16 TRBD2 TRBV9 CASSGSPSGDSDTQYF TGTGCCAGCAGCGGTAGCCCTAGCGGGGACTCAGATACGCAGTATTTT
TRBJ2-1 . 13 . TRBV19 CASSRGDYNEQFF TGTGCCAGTAGTAGGGGAGACTACAATGAGCAGTTCTTC
TRBJ2-7 . 14 . TRBV5-1 CASRSGTAPYEQYF TGCGCCAGCCGATCCGGAACTGCCCCCTACGAGCAGTACTTC
TRBJ2-5 . 14 . TRBV6-6 CASSQGRAQETQYF TGTGCCAGCAGTCAGGGAAGGGCTCAAGAGACCCAGTACTTC
TRBJ1-1 . 13 . TRBV7-8 CASSLASRTEAFF TGTGCCAGCAGCTTAGCTAGCCGGACTGAAGCTTTCTTT
TRBJ1-6 . 16 . TRBV5-6 CASSFFGQPSNSPLHF TGTGCCAGCAGCTTCTTCGGGCAGCCCTCGAATTCACCCCTCCACTTT
TRBJ1-1 . 14 . TRBV6-1 CASSPGTSGTEAFF TGTGCCAGCAGCCCCGGGACCTCGGGCACTGAAGCTTTCTTT
TRBJ2-7 . 15 . TRBV27 CASSPRIPRGYEQYF TGTGCCAGCAGTCCCCGGATCCCGAGGGGTTACGAGCAGTACTTC
TRBJ1-5 once 12 . TRBV2 CASGNTNQPQHF TGTGCCAGCGGGAATACTAATCAGCCCCAGCATTTT
TRBJ1-3 . 16 TRBD1 TRBV18 CASSPSLTGSGNTIYF TGTGCCAGCTCGCCCAGCTTGACAGGGTCTGGAAACACCATATATTTT
TRBJ1-3 . 13 . TRBV11-3 CASSLEGGNTIYF TGTGCCAGCAGCTTAGAGGGTGGAAACACCATATATTTT